The text below deals with one T cell receptor (beta chain). This sample was taken from a study of blood T cell repertoires in COVID-19. Across the whole study: Acute-phase and convalescent COVID-19 samples originated in the United States, Italy and Spain.

Trimming took off 1 base at V and 7 bases at J, with 10 bases between the two ends. The CDR3 contains 14 residues. The germline V gene has CDR1 MNHEY and CDR2 SMNVEV (reference sequence). Only in-frame clones appear in the TCRdb table, and some are missing; sequencing was by immunoSEQ multiplex PCR. The table shows about 380,000 clones, with approximately 88% occurring only once. V usage is TRBV27 and J usage is TRBJ1-4; D is perhaps TRBD1 (6 bases). The receptor's source is a man aged 40-50 years with acute or convalescent COVID-19. Sequenced material: peripheral blood. The CDR3: CASSLWGRGEKLFF. The CDR3 nucleotides read TGTGCCAGCAGTTTATGGGGCAGGGGTGAAAAACTGTTTTTT.